This T cell receptor beta chain emerged from a study of regulatory T cells in long-lasting Graves disease. In this sample, this clonotype turned up many times. Time point denoted: newly diagnosed GD, antithyroid drugs for less than 3 months. From PBMCs, RNA was extracted and then used to make the TCR library. The EDTA tubes were filled with 7.5 to 9 milliliters of drawn peripheral blood. V was clipped by 0 bases and J by 5 bases, with 16 bases between them. Looked up from germline, CDR1 is SQVTM and CDR2 is ANQGSEA. This CDR3 spans 16 amino acids. Researchers made TCR beta libraries by using iRepertoire HTBI primers and running Arm-PCR on CDR3 regions. TCRdb recomputed calls from the multiplex PCR reads with MiXCR, one row per CDR3 protein. The table includes over 200,000 distinct CDR3 sequences, under 20% detected once. Separately, the same data were catalogued under a study of T cells in Graves' hyperthyroidism and ophthalmopathy. As that report states: Each diagnosis drew on symptoms, thyroxine, TRAb, thyroid ultrasound and orbital computed tomography findings. HTBI primers were employed in a first-round RT-PCR of the TCR CDR3.

This specimen consisted of peripheral blood mononuclear cells (PBMCs), obtained at new diagnosis, from a patient treated with antithyroid drugs. V is TRBV29-1 and J is TRBJ2-2; no reliable D call. This sequence originates from a woman aged 25 to 39 with Graves disease. The CDR3 coding sequence is TGCAGCGTTGAAGATCGGGTAGGGAAGGGAACCGGGGAGCTGTTTTTT. It codes for CSVEDRVGKGTGELFF.